Below are 18 T cell receptor beta chains sequenced from a single sample in a study of T cells in Graves' hyperthyroidism and ophthalmopathy. The CDR3 regions of TCR beta were amplified from RNA transcripts. With the HTBI primer set, the TCR CDR3 went through a first round of RT-PCR. Using its own MiXCR run on the multiplex PCR reads, TCRdb lists one record per CDR3 protein. The table has some 250,000 distinct CDR3 sequences, approximately 15% seen once; the top ten hold roughly 13%. Sequenced input: blood. The receptors stem from a woman aged 40 to 50 with Graves' hyperthyroidism that later progressed to Graves' ophthalmopathy.

V is TRBV6-6 and J is TRBJ2-1; TRBD1 might be the D (5 bases). The CDR3 consists of 17 residues. CDR1 and CDR2 (germline): MNHNY, SVGAGI (reference sequence). Trimming took 0 bases from V and 1 from J, leaving 13 bases between them. CDR3 DNA sequence: TGTGCCAGCAGTTACTCCAAGGGGTTTAAGTCCTACAATGAGCAGTTCTTC. It yields the protein CASSYSKGFKSYNEQFF.

In the case of this clonotype: A much larger clone lies a single base off, so this may be a read error. The chain recombines TRBV20-1 with TRBJ1-2, with D perhaps matching TRBD1 (6 bases). Germline V CDR1 and CDR2: DFQATT, SNEGSKA (reference sequence). The CDR3 is made up of 12 amino acids. CDR3 DNA sequence: TGCGGTGCCACCAGGACAGCCTATGGCTACACCTTC. Translation gives CGATRTAYGYTF.

The sample holds a few counts of this clonotype. V gene TRBV6-1 combines with J gene TRBJ1-2; D is unclear. The length of the CDR3 is 14 residues. Trimming removed 6 bases from V and 4 bases from J, with 15 bases in between. Germline V gene data show CDR1 as MNHNS and CDR2 as SASEGT. CDR3 sequence (DNA): TGTGCCAGCAGACCACTTTCGGGAGTCTATGGCTACACCTTC. Its protein is CASRPLSGVYGYTF.

In this sample, this clonotype turned up many times. The chain carries TRBV28 and TRBJ2-3; D not certain. The CDR3 covers 14 residues. CDR1 is MDHEN and CDR2 is SYDVKM in the germline V gene. The V gene lost 3 bases and the J gene lost 3 bases, with 10 bases spanning the gap. CDR3 region: CASSFPRRTDTQYF. The CDR3 bases are TGTGCCAGCAGTTTCCCCCGACGGACAGATACGCAGTATTTT.

The table lists this clonotype with many counts. The rearrangement uses TRBV10-2 and TRBJ2-1; possible D gene TRBD2, 5 bases. V was trimmed by 0 bases and J by 0 bases, leaving 9 bases between them. Germline CDR1 WSHSY, CDR2 SAAADI. This CDR3 region has 16 residues. The CDR3 DNA reads TGCGCCAGCAGTGAGTCGAGCGGAATCTCCTACAATGAGCAGTTCTTC. Its protein product is CASSESSGISYNEQFF.

This clonotype has a count of ten or more. The rearrangement joins TRBV5-8 to TRBJ2-7; the D gene could be TRBD1 or TRBD2 (5 bases each). Germline V gene lookup returns CDR1 SGHTS and CDR2 YDEGEE. The CDR3 consists of 14 residues. V shed 4 bases and J shed 7 bases, with 18 bases lying between them. CDR3 sequence (DNA): TGTGCCAGCAGCCCCCAGGCAGGGACGGGAGAGCAGTACTTC. Its protein product is CASSPQAGTGEQYF.

The J gene is TRBJ2-2, the V gene TRBV27; TRBD1 agrees at 8 bases. This CDR3 is 15 amino acids long. The germline CDR1 and CDR2 sequences are MNHEY and SMNVEV (reference sequence). V lost 6 bases to trimming and J lost 4 bases; unmatched junction nucleotides: 7. The CDR3 sequence: CASRVGQGATGELFF. The CDR3 DNA follows: TGTGCCAGCAGGGTAGGACAGGGAGCCACCGGGGAGCTGTTTTTT.

The chain links TRBV6-1 to TRBJ2-1; possible D gene TRBD1, 5 bases. The germline V and J ends were trimmed by 6 bases and 6 bases, with 18 bases remaining between them. The CDR3 contains 15 residues. The germline V gene has CDR1 MNHNS and CDR2 SASEGT. The CDR3 here is CASRPTRRQPNEQFF. The CDR3 coding sequence is TGTGCCAGCAGACCCACCAGAAGACAGCCCAATGAGCAGTTCTTC.

Worth noting for this clonotype: One end of the junction fails to match germline, which may point to a read error. This rearrangement joins TRBV4-1 to TRBJ1-4; the D is unclear. The germline CDR1 and CDR2 sequences are MGHRA and YSYEKL. This CDR3 comprises 12 residues. As DNA, the CDR3 is TGCGCCAGCAGCCACCAAGATGAAAAAGTGTTTTTT. Translation: CASSHQDEKVFF.

In its sample, this clonotype was seen many times. V and J are TRBV13 and TRBJ2-5; 8 bases are shared with TRBD1. The length of the CDR3 is 14 residues. The V gene's germline CDR1 is PRHDT and CDR2 FYEKMQ (reference sequence). Trimming at V came to 3 bases and at J to 6 bases, leaving 6 bases not matched to a gene. The CDR3 reads CASSFHRGSKTQYF. CDR3 coding DNA: TGTGCCAGCAGCTTCCACAGGGGGTCGAAGACCCAGTACTTC.

At least ten counts were recorded for this clonotype. V and J are TRBV28 and TRBJ1-1; D unresolved. V lost 3 bases and J 3 bases, leaving 8 bases between the germline ends. Germline CDR1 is MDHEN and CDR2 is SYDVKM. CDR3 length: 13 amino acids. The CDR3, as DNA: TGTGCCAGCAGTTTTTACGGGTACACTGAAGCTTTCTTT. This codes for CASSFYGYTEAFF.

The chain is built from TRBV6-2 or TRBV6-3 and TRBJ2-7; TRBD2 matches 9 bases. Per the germline V gene, CDR1 is MNHEY and CDR2 is SVGEGT. Germline trimming cut 7 bases from V and 4 bases from J; bases unmatched to any gene: 8. CDR3 size: 14 residues. For the CDR3, the DNA is TGTGCCAGCACGCCCCCCGGACTAGCGTACGAGCAGTACTTC. This gives the protein CASTPPGLAYEQYF.

This clonotype occurred a few times. The chain joins TRBV4-1 to TRBJ2-1; 7 bases line up with TRBD2. Trimming took 2 bases from V and 8 from J; bases not matched to a gene: 6. Germline CDR1 reads MGHRA; CDR2 reads YSYEKL. The CDR3 has 14 amino acids. The CDR3 loop is CASSQTSVGDEQFF. In DNA, the CDR3 is TGCGCCAGCAGCCAAACTAGCGTGGGCGATGAGCAGTTCTTC.

This clonotype was observed at least ten times. This chain uses TRBV9 with TRBJ2-5; D is unresolved. Germline V gene sequence: CDR1 SGDLS, CDR2 YYNGEE. This CDR3 comprises 15 residues. V was trimmed by 0 bases and J by 1 base, leaving 10 bases between them. CDR3 amino acids: CASSVGAGIQETQYF. CDR3 DNA sequence: TGTGCCAGCAGCGTAGGAGCCGGAATCCAAGAGACCCAGTACTTC.

About this clonotype itself: Given a much more abundant clone one base away, this may be a read error. The genes are TRBV12-3 or TRBV12-4 and TRBJ1-3, with D tentatively TRBD1 (6 bases). This CDR3 comprises 13 residues. Trimming left V 3 bases short and J 11 bases short, with 14 bases between. CDR3 protein: CASSFGGWDAIYF. The CDR3 bases are TGTGCCAGCAGTTTTGGGGGCTGGGACGCCATATATTTT.

This clonotype was seen many times. The chain joins TRBV12-3 or TRBV12-4 to TRBJ2-1; weak D call: TRBD2 (6 bases). V lost 2 bases, J lost 2 bases, and 22 bases lay in between. This CDR3 spans 19 amino acids. The CDR3 loop is CASSLFLGDAGPAYNEQFF. CDR3 in DNA: TGTGCCAGCAGTTTATTTCTCGGTGACGCGGGACCCGCCTACAATGAGCAGTTCTTC.

Comments on this clonotype: This may arise from a read error, as a much more abundant clone is one base away. The rearrangement uses TRBV20-1 and TRBJ1-1; D not resolved. Trimming took 4 bases from V and 10 from J, leaving 22 bases between them. Germline V gives CDR1 DFQATT, CDR2 SNEGSKA (reference sequence). The CDR3 totals 14 residues. CDR3 region: CSATIFALAPGAFF. CDR3 coding DNA: TGCAGTGCTACCATTTTCGCGCTTGCTCCTGGAGCTTTCTTT.

This clonotype came up many times. The gene calls are TRBV11-1 and TRBJ1-3; D remains unclear. Per the germline V gene, CDR1 is SGHAT and CDR2 is FQDESV (reference sequence). The CDR3 spans 17 residues. Between the trimmed V and J ends, which lost 7 bases and 0 bases, there was a span of 19 bases. The CDR3 DNA reads TGTGCCAGCAACCACCCTCGCACGGGGAGCTCTGGAAACACCATATATTTT. Translated, it gives CASNHPRTGSSGNTIYF.